This entry lists 20 T cell receptor beta chains sequenced from one sample in a study of memory CD4+ T cells and cytomegalovirus serostatus. The repertoire was sequenced with immunoSEQ multiplex PCR; TCRdb's copy has only in-frame clones and lacks some. The sample has roughly 86,000 clones, about 80% seen once. Single viable CD3+CD4+CD8-CD45RO+ cells were sorted as the memory CD4+ T cells. The sequenced sample was memory CD4+ T cells from blood. These receptors all stem from an adult in good health and CMV-seropositive.

The V gene is TRBV7-2, the J gene TRBJ2-7; 10 bases fit TRBD2. Germline V lookup: CDR1 SGHTA, CDR2 FQGNSA. V was clipped by 7 bases and J by 2 bases; unmatched bases: 5. This CDR3 spans 14 amino acids. In nucleotides, the CDR3 is TGTGCCAGCACTGCCGGGACTAGCGCCTACGAGCAGTACTTC. It is translated as CASTAGTSAYEQYF.

The rearrangement links TRBV7-2 to TRBJ2-3, with 14 bases fitting TRBD2. This CDR3 contains 17 residues. CDR1 is SGHTA and CDR2 is FQGNSA in the germline V gene. V was clipped by 5 bases and J by 4 bases; unmatched bases: 8. CDR3 nucleotide sequence: TGTGCCAGCAGCCGCCGACTAGCGGGAGGGCCCTCAGATACGCAGTATTTT. Translation: CASSRRLAGGPSDTQYF.

The chain combines TRBV28 with TRBJ2-1; D could derive from TRBD1 or TRBD2 (6 bases each). The CDR3 has 16 amino acids. V was clipped by 4 bases and J by 1 base, with 14 bases between them. Germline V gives CDR1 MDHEN, CDR2 SYDVKM. The CDR3 spells CASSSPRGRSYNEQFF. The CDR3 DNA reads TGTGCCAGCAGTTCTCCACGGGGGCGGTCCTACAATGAGCAGTTCTTC. The variable domain in full, completed from reference TRBV28 and TRBJ2-1, reads DVKVTQSSRYLVKRTGEKVFLECVQDMDHENMFWYRQDPGLGLRLIYFSYDVKMKEKGDIPEGYSVSREKKERFSLILESASTNQTSMYLCASSSPRGRSYNEQFFGPGTRLTVL.

This clone occurred once. The rearrangement joins TRBV5-1 to TRBJ1-1, with no clear D. Trimming shortened V by 7 bases and J by 4 bases, and 14 bases separated the two germline ends. This CDR3 contains 13 residues. CDR1 is SGHRS and CDR2 is YFSETQ in the germline V gene. The CDR3 DNA reads TGCGCCAGCTCAAGCGGGTATGGCACTGAAGCTTTCTTT. This codes for CASSSGYGTEAFF.

The chain has TRBV6-5 and TRBJ2-3; 8 nucleotides align to TRBD2. The CDR3 sequence is 12 residues long. V was pared by 6 bases and J by 6 bases, with 2 bases of the junction left unmatched. CDR1 MNHEY and CDR2 SVGAGI come from the germline V gene. The CDR3 nucleotides are TGTGCCAGCAGCGGGGGGGCGGATACGCAGTATTTT. Translating it yields CASSGGADTQYF.

V usage is TRBV29-1 and J usage is TRBJ1-1; TRBD1 matches 10 bases. J was trimmed by 6 bases and V by 6 bases; bases with no gene match: 13. From germline, CDR1 is SQVTM and CDR2 ANQGSEA. The CDR3 spans 15 residues. CDR3 sequence (DNA): TGCAGCGTACTCCGCGGGGGGACAGGGGCATCTGAAGCTTTCTTT. Residues: CSVLRGGTGASEAFF.

The V gene is TRBV2, the J gene TRBJ1-2; D unresolved. This CDR3 is 14 amino acids long. The V gene lost 2 bases and the J gene lost 7 bases, with 14 bases spanning the gap. Germline values: CDR1 SNHLY, CDR2 FYNNEI. CDR3 sequence reads: CASSEWKGLSGYTF. DNA for the CDR3: TGTGCCAGCAGTGAATGGAAAGGACTTAGTGGCTACACCTTC.

The chain uses TRBV5-5 and TRBJ1-2; D is ambiguous. Germline lookup yields CDR1 SGHKS and CDR2 YYEKEE (reference sequence). CDR3 length equals 12 residues. The V gene lost 3 bases and the J gene lost 8 bases, with 11 bases spanning the gap. The CDR3 spells CASSSLGFGYTF. The CDR3, as DNA: TGTGCCAGCAGCTCTCTAGGGTTCGGCTACACCTTC.

The gene calls are TRBV28 and TRBJ2-2; D not resolved. The CDR3 is 14 residues long. Looked up from germline, CDR1 is MDHEN and CDR2 is SYDVKM. Between the trimmed V and J ends, which lost 4 bases and 5 bases, there was a span of 11 bases. The CDR3 region has the DNA TGTGCCAGCAGTTCGTCATCGGAAACCGGGGAGCTGTTTTTT. Protein: CASSSSSETGELFF.

This chain links TRBV27 with TRBJ2-3; D is perhaps TRBD1 or TRBD2 (6 bases each). The ends were cut back, 5 bases at V and 1 base at J, with 16 bases in the middle. This CDR3 comprises 16 residues. Germline V lookup: CDR1 MNHEY, CDR2 SMNVEV (reference sequence). This CDR3 is CASSKSTGGGTDTQYF. CDR3 nucleotide sequence: TGTGCCAGCAGTAAGTCGACAGGCGGGGGCACAGATACGCAGTATTTT.

The CDR3 is CASSLAGLGNQPQHF. The CDR3 DNA reads TGTGCCAGCAGTCTGGCCGGGCTAGGCAATCAGCCCCAGCATTTT. This chain connects TRBV28 to TRBJ1-5; D gene unclear. Trimming stripped 5 bases from V and 2 bases from J, with 13 bases between. This CDR3 spans 15 amino acids. Germline V gene data show CDR1 as MDHEN and CDR2 as SYDVKM.

The DNA for the CDR3 is TGCGCCAGCAGCTTGGCGCCTGGCAGCAATCAGCCCCAGCATTTT. This gives the protein CASSLAPGSNQPQHF. This sequence joins TRBV5-1 and TRBJ1-5; D not certain. Trimming shortened V by 0 bases and J by 1 base, and 8 bases separated the two germline ends. The CDR3 totals 15 residues. CDR1 and CDR2 (germline): SGHRS, YFSETQ.

The chain recombines TRBV27 with TRBJ1-2; the D is unclear. The CDR3 loop spans 12 amino acids. The germline gives CDR1 MNHEY, CDR2 SMNVEV (reference sequence). Trimming shortened V by 4 bases and J by 7 bases, and 10 bases separated the two germline ends. The CDR3 spells CASSSGPAGYTF. Written as DNA, the CDR3 is TGTGCCAGCAGTTCTGGACCCGCTGGCTACACCTTC.

The CDR3: CAITGLAGVADTQYF. The CDR3 DNA reads TGTGCCATCACAGGACTAGCGGGAGTGGCAGATACGCAGTATTTT. V usage is TRBV28 and J usage is TRBJ2-3; TRBD2 agrees at 13 bases. After removal of 10 bases from V and 4 bases from J, the junction contained 8 bases not matched to a gene. This CDR3 is 15 amino acids long. Germline V gene lookup returns CDR1 MDHEN and CDR2 SYDVKM.

The rearrangement uses TRBV16 and TRBJ1-3, with 9 bases matching TRBD1. The CDR3 loop spans 17 amino acids. CDR1 is KGHSY and CDR2 is FQNENV in the germline V gene. J lost 3 bases, V lost 3 bases, and 9 bases had no gene match. The CDR3 reads CASSHRRDRVIGNTIYF. In nucleotides, the CDR3 is TGTGCCAGCAGCCATCGCCGGGACAGGGTAATTGGAAACACCATATATTTT.

V is TRBV7-3 and J is TRBJ2-6; D is perhaps TRBD1 (6 bases). CDR3 length: 19 residues. CDR1 and CDR2 (germline): SGHTA, FQGTGA. The germline V and J ends were trimmed by 1 base and 0 bases, with 16 bases remaining between them. DNA of the CDR3: TGTGCCAGCAGCTTAAGGACGACAGGCCTAACCTCTGGGGCCAACGTCCTGACTTTC. Its protein is CASSLRTTGLTSGANVLTF.

The chain uses TRBV27 and TRBJ2-3, with a possible D match to TRBD2 (7 bases). From germline, CDR1 is MNHEY and CDR2 SMNVEV (reference sequence). V lost 6 bases to trimming and J lost 4 bases, with 20 bases between them. The CDR3 runs 16 residues. CDR3 in DNA: TGTGCCAGCAGCCCCCGGGGGGCGGGGTACTCAGATACGCAGTATTTT. Its protein is CASSPRGAGYSDTQYF.

This clone has a handful of counts. V and J are TRBV5-1 and TRBJ1-2; unclear D gene. Germline lookup yields CDR1 SGHRS and CDR2 YFSETQ. CDR3 length equals 14 residues. The V end was cut by 2 bases, the J end by 0 bases, with 8 bases between. The CDR3 DNA sequence: TGCGCCAGCAGCTTTGAAACCCCTAACTATGGCTACACCTTC. It specifies CASSFETPNYGYTF. Full variable domain (outside the CDR3, taken from reference TRBV5-1 and TRBJ1-2): KAGVTQTPRYLIKTRGQQVTLSCSPISGHRSVSWYQQTPGQGLQFLFEYFSETQRNKGNFPGRFSGRQFSNSRSEMNVSTLELGDSALYLCASSFETPNYGYTFGSGTRLTVV.

V usage is TRBV5-1 and J usage is TRBJ2-1; 7 bases match TRBD1. The CDR3 extends over 15 amino acids. The V gene end was trimmed by 3 bases and the J gene end by 6 bases; junction bases not matched to a gene: 9. Germline V gives CDR1 SGHRS, CDR2 YFSETQ. This CDR3 is CASSSGTPGGNEQFF. CDR3 nucleotides: TGCGCCAGCAGCTCCGGGACCCCAGGGGGCAATGAGCAGTTCTTC.

CDR3 amino acids: CASRRLAGDNEQFF. The CDR3 coding sequence is TGTGCCAGCAGGAGACTAGCGGGGGACAATGAGCAGTTCTTC. This chain uses TRBV6-1 with TRBJ2-1; 12 nucleotides line up with TRBD2. Germline V gene lookup returns CDR1 MNHNS and CDR2 SASEGT. CDR3 size: 14 residues. V shed 6 bases and J 5 bases; nucleotides not matched to a gene: 2.